The clone carrying this TCR beta chain was observed a few times. This entry is derived from a study of blood T cell repertoires in COVID-19. The wider study: Sites across the United States, Italy and Spain contributed samples from acute and convalescent COVID-19.

The method was immunoSEQ multiplex PCR; TCRdb's version includes in-frame clones alone and lacks a portion of them. The sample contains roughly 130,000 clones, approximately 89% of which appear only once. This CDR3 has 12 amino acids. Trimming took 4 bases from V and 9 from J, leaving 13 bases between them. Germline V CDR1 and CDR2: SGDLS, YYNGEE. The V call is TRBV9, the J call TRBJ1-1; possible D gene TRBD1, 5 bases. The clonotype comes from a woman aged 60-70 years with acute or convalescent COVID-19. The sequenced material came from peripheral blood. The CDR3 region is CASSTQGSKAFF. The DNA of the CDR3 is TGTGCCAGCAGCACTCAGGGAAGTAAAGCTTTCTTT.